The entry below gives a single T cell receptor (beta chain) sequence along with its context. The antigen remains undetermined. This record belongs to a study of OX40 agonist ivuxolimab in advanced cancers. Study in general: A diagnosis of hepatocellular carcinoma, melanoma, renal cell or head and neck cancer was present in dose-escalation patients. General observations from the study: Some of the nonresponding patients also showed low levels of normalized T-cell clonal expansion.

TCRdb keeps only in-frame clones here, not all; method: immunoSEQ multiplex PCR. The sample shows under 55,000 clones, around 85% of them seen only once. Germline V gene data show CDR1 as SEHNR and CDR2 as FQNEAQ (reference sequence). V lost 1 base, J lost 7 bases, and 7 bases lay in between. This CDR3 comprises 13 residues. Sequencing used CD4+ or CD8+ T cells sorted from blood, obtained in a trial of the OX40 agonist ivuxolimab. The rearrangement uses TRBV7-9 and TRBJ1-4, with D unresolved. The sequence was collected from an adult with an advanced solid tumor such as melanoma, head and neck, liver or kidney cancer. CDR3 nucleotides: TGTGCCAGCAGCTTAGACGTGGGTGAAAAACTGTTTTTT. Residues: CASSLDVGEKLFF.